This TCR beta chain was captured in a study of beta chain features in type 1 diabetes. The study, taken as a whole, reports: Patients with Type 1 diabetes showed moderately but significantly shorter TCRB CDR3s in all four CD4+ subsets.

The collection from each donor was one heparinised blood draw averaging roughly 0.12 L. Sequencing targeted expressed TCRB transcripts, as all isolated RNA had been reverse transcribed. About a million reads, on average, were obtained from stem cell-like memory T cell samples. Generated by immunoSEQ multiplex PCR, the TCRdb table keeps only in-frame clones and is missing some. The sample includes tens of thousands of clones, 30% to 40% seen only once; the top ten take 0.45% to 0.55%. A note on this clone: Its antigen remains unidentified.

In germline, CDR1 is SGHRS, CDR2 YFSETQ. V gave up 0 bases and J gave up 5 bases; unmatched junction bases: 10. CDR3 length: 16 amino acids. This rearrangement joins TRBV5-1 to TRBJ2-7; 8 nucleotides align to TRBD2. The source of this sequence is a woman younger than 35 in good health. Material: stem cell memory CD4+ T cells from blood. The DNA of the CDR3 is TGCGCCAGCAGCTTGGCCTCAAGCGGGAGAGGTAACGAGCAGTACTTC. Translated, it gives CASSLASSGRGNEQYF. Full variable domain (remainder filled in from reference TRBV5-1 and TRBJ2-7): KAGVTQTPRYLIKTRGQQVTLSCSPISGHRSVSWYQQTPGQGLQFLFEYFSETQRNKGNFPGRFSGRQFSNSRSEMNVSTLELGDSALYLCASSLASSGRGNEQYFGPGTRLTVT.